Listed here are 22 T cell receptor beta chains from one sample, sequenced in a study of OX40 agonist ivuxolimab in advanced cancers. Data came from immunoSEQ multiplex PCR; TCRdb stores just in-frame clones and leaves some out. The profile shows roughly 100,000 clones, around 85% of them singletons. This material consisted of CD4+ or CD8+ T cells sorted from blood, taken in a trial of the OX40 agonist ivuxolimab. All receptors come from an adult with an advanced solid tumor such as melanoma, head and neck, liver or kidney cancer.

This clone came up once. Distinct nucleotide sequences in the sample also encode this CDR3. DNA for the CDR3: TGTGCCAGCAGTGAGGGTGGTGGGAACACTGAAGCTTTCTTT. Its protein product is CASSEGGGNTEAFF. The rearrangement uses TRBV6-1 and TRBJ1-1; no clear D. V was pared by 3 bases and J by 1 base, with 9 bases between. Germline lookup yields CDR1 MNHNS and CDR2 SASEGT. The length of the CDR3 is 14 residues.

This clone was seen once. The chain is built from TRBV6-1 and TRBJ2-1; no clear D gene. V lost 2 bases and J 9 bases, leaving 17 bases between the germline ends. This CDR3 is built from 15 residues. CDR1 MNHNS and CDR2 SASEGT come from the germline V gene. CDR3 bases: TGTGCCAGCAGTGAAAGATCCCTGAAATCGGGTGAGCAGTTCTTC. It codes for CASSERSLKSGEQFF.

This chain links TRBV9 with TRBJ2-1; TRBD2 might be the D (5 bases). V was cut by 4 bases and J by 9 bases, with 11 bases left in between. Germline values: CDR1 SGDLS, CDR2 YYNGEE. CDR3 size: 12 residues. The CDR3 loop is CASSLLLGEQFF. The CDR3 nucleotides read TGTGCCAGCAGCCTCTTACTAGGTGAGCAGTTCTTC.

V is TRBV6-5 and J is TRBJ2-5; D is unresolved. Germline V gives CDR1 MNHEY, CDR2 SVGAGI. V lost 0 bases and J lost 2, with 7 bases in between. The CDR3 is made up of 14 amino acids. CDR3 sequence (DNA): TGTGCCAGCAGTTACTCGGAACAGCAAGAGACCCAGTACTTC. It yields the protein CASSYSEQQETQYF.

This clone was seen only once. Here the CDR3 DNA reads TGTGCCAGCAGAGAGACAGGGGTTTTCTACGAGCAGTACTTC. This translates into CASRETGVFYEQYF. The rearrangement joins TRBV28 to TRBJ2-7, with TRBD1 matching over 8 bases. CDR3 length equals 14 residues. V shed 6 bases and J 3 bases; nucleotides not matched to a gene: 7. Germline CDR1 MDHEN, CDR2 SYDVKM.

The rearrangement uses TRBV6-1 and TRBJ1-1; D is uncertain. The germline V and J ends were trimmed by 8 bases and 3 bases, with 13 bases remaining between them. This CDR3 has 13 residues. Per the germline V gene, CDR1 is MNHNS and CDR2 is SASEGT. CDR3 sequence reads: CASRSFGHTEAFF. The CDR3 DNA reads TGTGCCAGCCGATCATTTGGGCACACTGAAGCTTTCTTT.

The chain uses TRBV4-2 and TRBJ2-4; D call uncertain. V lost 1 base and J lost 5, with 6 bases in between. CDR1 and CDR2 from the germline V gene are LGHNA and YNFKEQ. The CDR3 runs to 13 residues. CDR3 in amino acids: CASSQGGENIQYF. Written as DNA, the CDR3 is TGTGCCAGCAGCCAAGGAGGAGAAAACATTCAGTACTTC.

This rearrangement joins TRBV15 to TRBJ1-6; perhaps TRBD1 as D (5 bases). Trimming pared 3 bases from V and 2 bases from J, leaving 11 bases between. The CDR3 contains 16 residues. Germline V lookup: CDR1 LNHNV, CDR2 YYDKDF (reference sequence). DNA of the CDR3: TGTGCCACCAGCAGCGCCCAGGGCGCCTATAATTCACCCCTCCACTTT. Translating it yields CATSSAQGAYNSPLHF.

J is TRBJ1-4 and V is TRBV5-4; D may be TRBD1 (6 bases). The CDR3 runs to 14 residues. With 4 bases removed from V and 4 bases from J, the gap between germline ends came to 11 bases. The germline V gene has CDR1 SGHNT and CDR2 YYREEE (reference sequence). CDR3 amino acids: CASSIQGINEKLFF. Here the CDR3 DNA reads TGTGCCAGCAGCATACAGGGAATTAATGAAAAACTGTTTTTT.

This clone is medium-sized in the sample. The rearrangement links TRBV7-8 to TRBJ1-2; 7 nucleotides line up with TRBD1. This CDR3 has 14 residues. Germline trimming cut 5 bases from V and 2 bases from J; bases unmatched to any gene: 5. Germline CDR1 is SGHVS and CDR2 is FQNEAQ. The chain's CDR3 is CASSAAGQNYGYTF. CDR3 nucleotides: TGTGCCAGCAGCGCCGCGGGACAGAACTATGGCTACACCTTC.

V is TRBV18 and J is TRBJ2-5, with TRBD1 identical over 7 bases. The DNA end is a closer match to TRBJ2-7, so the J assignment may be wrong. In germline, CDR1 is KGHSH, CDR2 LQKENI. This CDR3 has 13 residues. This CDR3 reads CASSPGTALEQYF. CDR3 nucleotides: TGTGCCAGCTCACCCGGGACAGCCCTCGAGCAGTACTTC.

The rearrangement uses TRBV7-2 and TRBJ1-2; unclear D gene. Per the germline V gene, CDR1 is SGHTA and CDR2 is FQGNSA. This CDR3 is 13 amino acids long. The V end was cut by 5 bases, the J end by 3 bases, with 10 bases between. This CDR3 is CASSPYSDYGYTF. CDR3 DNA sequence: TGTGCCAGCAGCCCCTACAGTGACTATGGCTACACCTTC.

This clone has just a few counts. CDR3 sequence: CASSSGGQGPGYTF. The CDR3 region has the DNA TGTGCCAGCAGCTCAGGGGGACAGGGGCCGGGATACACCTTC. The chain employs TRBV7-2 and TRBJ1-2; 10 nucleotides agree with TRBD1. The CDR3 totals 14 residues. V lost 4 bases to trimming and J lost 11 bases; unmatched junction nucleotides: 10. Germline V gene data show CDR1 as SGHTA and CDR2 as FQGNSA.

The rearrangement joins TRBV27 to TRBJ2-7; maybe TRBD2 (6 bases). Trimming cost V 5 bases and J 5 bases, with 19 bases left between them. Germline assignment: CDR1 MNHEY and CDR2 SMNVEV (reference sequence). The CDR3 is made up of 15 amino acids. The CDR3 spells CASSLELREGNEQYF. The CDR3 bases are TGTGCCAGCAGTCTCGAGTTGCGGGAAGGGAACGAGCAGTACTTC.

The V and J genes are TRBV5-6 and TRBJ2-3; 12 bases map to TRBD2. V lost 1 base and J lost 9; bases outside the gene matches: 6. CDR1 is SGHDT and CDR2 is YYEEEE in the germline V gene. The CDR3 is 15 residues long. The DNA for the CDR3 is TGTGCCAGCAGCTTGTTACTAGCGGGAGGACGGACGCAGTATTTT. It translates to CASSLLLAGGRTQYF.

The genes are TRBV18 and TRBJ1-3, with D uncertain. Trimming took off 3 bases at V and 1 base at J, with 10 bases between the two ends. Germline assignment: CDR1 KGHSH and CDR2 LQKENI. The CDR3 totals 15 residues. DNA of the CDR3: TGTGCCAGCTCACCGGGAAGACAATCTGGAAACACCATATATTTT. This translates into CASSPGRQSGNTIYF.

This chain connects TRBV5-1 to TRBJ1-2; possibly TRBD1 for D (6 bases). The CDR3 length is 14 residues. Germline V gene data show CDR1 as SGHRS and CDR2 as YFSETQ. V was clipped by 6 bases and J by 5 bases, with 17 bases between them. CDR3 in amino acids: CASTYSGGRYGYTF. The CDR3 DNA follows: TGCGCCAGCACTTACTCCGGGGGGCGGTATGGCTACACCTTC.

The V call is TRBV12-5, the J call TRBJ1-6, with TRBD1 matching 10 bases. Germline values: CDR1 LGHNT, CDR2 FRNRAP. This CDR3 is built from 16 residues. V shed 6 bases and J 1 base; nucleotides not matched to a gene: 3. In DNA, the CDR3 is TGTGCTAGTGGCCCGGGACAGGGGTCCTATAATTCACCCCTCCACTTT. Translating it yields CASGPGQGSYNSPLHF.

The J gene is TRBJ1-2, the V gene TRBV28, with 7 bases identical to TRBD1. This CDR3 has 14 residues. The V gene end was trimmed by 6 bases and the J gene end by 0 bases; junction bases not matched to a gene: 4. Germline CDR1 and CDR2: MDHEN and SYDVKM. For the CDR3, the DNA is TGTGCCAGCAGCCGAGGGACAGCTAACTATGGCTACACCTTC. It translates to CASSRGTANYGYTF.

The rearrangement uses TRBV2 and TRBJ1-1, with D perhaps TRBD1 (5 bases). The CDR3 runs to 12 residues. Trimming pared 8 bases from V and 6 bases from J, leaving 13 bases between. Per germline, CDR1 SNHLY and CDR2 FYNNEI. CDR3 amino acids: CASSSGGSEAFF. The CDR3 coding sequence is TGTGCCAGCTCTAGCGGGGGGTCTGAAGCTTTCTTT.

V usage is TRBV19 and J usage is TRBJ2-3; TRBD1 is a possible D gene (5 bases). Germline V gene sequence: CDR1 LNHDA, CDR2 SQIVND (reference sequence). Trimming took off 4 bases at V and 4 bases at J, with 15 bases between the two ends. This CDR3 contains 15 residues. The CDR3 DNA reads as TGTGCCAGTAGTAACCAGGGTCATGTCTCAGATACGCAGTATTTT. Protein sequence: CASSNQGHVSDTQYF.

The V and J genes are TRBV18 and TRBJ1-1, with 12 bases identical to TRBD1. Trimming at V came to 3 bases and at J to 4 bases, leaving 6 bases not matched to a gene. The CDR3 has 16 amino acids. From germline, CDR1 is KGHSH and CDR2 LQKENI. CDR3 loop: CASSPTGTGGSTEAFF. Written as DNA, the CDR3 is TGTGCCAGCTCACCCACCGGGACAGGGGGCAGCACTGAAGCTTTCTTT.